This T cell receptor beta chain was sequenced during a study of T-cell memory formation after mild COVID-19. This clonotype came up a few times. Its specificity is unknown. The CDR3 extends over 18 amino acids. Per the germline V gene, CDR1 is SGHRS and CDR2 is YFSETQ. Trimming cost V 4 bases and J 0 bases, with 22 bases left between them. TCRdb re-analysed the 5' RACE reads in MiXCR, keeping a single row per CDR3 protein. Of over 400,000 distinct CDR3 sequences listed, more than 20% are singletons. The study's findings and limits: Later expanders leaned toward CD4+, whereas clones contracting from day 15 to 85 were balanced CD4/CD8. SARS-CoV-2 specificity was not confirmed for second-wave clones peaking on day 37.

The chain has TRBV5-1 and TRBJ1-2, with a possible D match to TRBD1 (5 bases). This receptor was taken from an adult woman who had mild COVID-19 (a few samples of this study predate the infection). Cell type and time point are not known. Sequencing was done on a sample of PBMCs or a T cell subset sorted from them (not recorded which). In DNA, the CDR3 is TGCGCCAGCAGCCCGACCGGGACCTGGGCCCCAACTAACTATGGCTACACCTTC. Translated, it gives CASSPTGTWAPTNYGYTF. The whole variable domain, remainder taken from reference TRBV5-1 and TRBJ1-2, is KAGVTQTPRYLIKTRGQQVTLSCSPISGHRSVSWYQQTPGQGLQFLFEYFSETQRNKGNFPGRFSGRQFSNSRSEMNVSTLELGDSALYLCASSPTGTWAPTNYGYTFGSGTRLTVV.